What follows are 16 T cell receptor beta chains derived from one specimen sequenced in a study of blood T cell repertoires in COVID-19. The repertoire was sequenced with immunoSEQ multiplex PCR; TCRdb's copy has only in-frame clones and lacks some. This table has about 57,000 clones, 82% appearing once. Sequenced sample: peripheral blood. Every receptor here comes from a woman aged 80 or over with acute or convalescent COVID-19.

The J gene is TRBJ2-1, the V gene TRBV2; TRBD2 agrees at 11 bases. There are 13 residues in the CDR3. CDR1 is SNHLY and CDR2 is FYNNEI in the germline V gene. Trimming took 2 bases from V and 12 from J; bases not matched to a gene: 3. CDR3 protein: CASSERLAGGQFF. As DNA, the CDR3 is TGTGCCAGCAGTGAACGGCTAGCGGGGGGGCAGTTCTTC. Drawing the rest from reference TRBV2 and TRBJ2-1, the complete variable domain is EPEVTQTPSHQVTQMGQEVILRCVPISNHLYFYWYRQILGQKVEFLVSFYNNEISEKSEIFDDQFSVERPDGSNFTLKIRSTKLEDSAMYFCASSERLAGGQFFGPGTRLTVL.

This clone has just a few counts. This chain joins TRBV5-1 and TRBJ2-1, with 8 bases fitting TRBD2. CDR3 size: 14 residues. V trimming: 3 bases; J trimming: 3 bases; junction bases outside the gene matches: 2. Germline CDR1 reads SGHRS; CDR2 reads YFSETQ. The CDR3 region is CASSYLAGYNEQFF. The CDR3 nucleotides read TGCGCCAGCAGCTACCTAGCGGGCTACAATGAGCAGTTCTTC.

The rearrangement links TRBV2 to TRBJ2-1; 9 nucleotides agree with TRBD1. This CDR3 has 16 amino acids. Losses at the gene ends were 2 bases for V and 6 bases for J; bases not matched to a gene: 8. Germline assignment: CDR1 SNHLY and CDR2 FYNNEI. The chain's CDR3 is CASSESTGGGPNEQFF. The CDR3 DNA reads as TGTGCCAGCAGTGAATCGACAGGGGGAGGACCCAATGAGCAGTTCTTC.

The genes are TRBV2 and TRBJ2-7, with D tentatively TRBD2 (6 bases). CDR3 length equals 12 residues. Per the germline V gene, CDR1 is SNHLY and CDR2 is FYNNEI. Trimming took off 7 bases at V and 5 bases at J, with 12 bases between the two ends. Here the CDR3 DNA reads TGTGCCAGCACCTCCGGGAGCAACGAGCAGTACTTC. As protein: CASTSGSNEQYF.

V usage is TRBV29-1 and J usage is TRBJ1-1; unclear D gene. This CDR3 is 12 amino acids long. Between the trimmed V and J ends, which lost 6 bases and 0 bases, there was a span of 8 bases. Germline assignment: CDR1 SQVTM and CDR2 ANQGSEA. Written as DNA, the CDR3 is TGCAGCGTCCTACGATTGAACACTGAAGCTTTCTTT. As protein: CSVLRLNTEAFF.

The chain uses TRBV19 and TRBJ2-1; 9 nucleotides line up with TRBD1. From germline, CDR1 is LNHDA and CDR2 SQIVND (reference sequence). The length of the CDR3 is 13 residues. Unmatched junction bases numbered 5, after V lost 6 bases and J lost 8 bases. The DNA for the CDR3 is TGTGCCAGTAGCCCGACAGGGGGTCATGAGCAGTTCTTC. It translates to CASSPTGGHEQFF.

CDR3 sequence reads: CASSPTSGSTWEQFF. The CDR3 nucleotides are TGTGCCAGCTCACCAACTAGCGGGAGTACTTGGGAGCAGTTCTTC. The chain recombines TRBV18 with TRBJ2-1, with TRBD2 matching over 11 bases. V lost 2 bases to trimming and J lost 10 bases; unmatched junction nucleotides: 7. The germline CDR1 and CDR2 sequences are KGHSH and LQKENI. This CDR3 has 15 amino acids.

This clone was detected only a few times. The chain is built from TRBV5-1 and TRBJ1-4, with D possibly being TRBD1 (6 bases). V dropped 6 bases and J dropped 0 bases, with 9 bases sitting between them. In germline, CDR1 is SGHRS, CDR2 YFSETQ. The CDR3 sequence is 14 residues long. The CDR3 nucleotides read TGCGCCAGCAAAAGGGGGTCAACTAATGAAAAACTGTTTTTT. As protein: CASKRGSTNEKLFF.

This CDR3 reads CASSIVGLQAGGGRETQYF. Here the CDR3 DNA reads TGTGCCAGTAGTATAGTGGGACTCCAAGCGGGAGGGGGTAGAGAGACCCAGTACTTC. This sequence joins TRBV19 and TRBJ2-5; 10 bases are shared with TRBD2. V lost 1 base and J lost 4; bases outside the gene matches: 15. The CDR3 has 19 residues. Germline values: CDR1 LNHDA, CDR2 SQIVND (reference sequence).

V usage is TRBV27 and J usage is TRBJ2-3, with 10 bases matching TRBD1. The junction had 6 bases not matched to a gene; V was cut back by 1 base and J by 5 bases. This CDR3 spans 16 amino acids. Germline CDR1 and CDR2: MNHEY and SMNVEV (reference sequence). As DNA, the CDR3 is TGTGCCAGCAGTTTATTCGGGACAGGGGTTTTAGATACGCAGTATTTT. It specifies CASSLFGTGVLDTQYF.

This chain connects TRBV29-1 to TRBJ1-1; the match to TRBD1 covers 8 bases. Trimming cost V 6 bases and J 3 bases; bases outside gene matches: 6. Germline CDR1 and CDR2: SQVTM and ANQGSEA. The CDR3 sequence is 13 residues long. CDR3: CSVADRAYTEAFF. As DNA, the CDR3 is TGCAGCGTGGCGGACAGGGCATACACTGAAGCTTTCTTT.

This chain joins TRBV5-1 and TRBJ1-3; the D gene is possibly TRBD1 (6 bases). Per the germline V gene, CDR1 is SGHRS and CDR2 is YFSETQ. This CDR3 is built from 16 residues. V lost 6 bases to trimming and J lost 1 base, with 17 bases between them. CDR3 in DNA: TGCGCCAGCATATCGGCAGGGGCCCTTTCTGGAAACACCATATATTTT. Translation: CASISAGALSGNTIYF.

Regarding this clone: One end of the junction is discordant with germline, which a read error may explain. This rearrangement joins TRBV6-6 to TRBJ1-2, with 7 positions matching TRBD1. The CDR3 is 13 amino acids. The V gene's germline CDR1 is MNHNY and CDR2 SVGAGI (reference sequence). The DNA of the CDR3 is TGTGCCAGCAGTAACCCAAGGACAGGCCGAAGCCTCTTC. This gives the protein CASSNPRTGRSLF.

For the CDR3, the DNA is TGTGCCAGCAGTGGGAACGTCGGCAGGGGACAAGAGACCCAGTACTTC. It encodes CASSGNVGRGQETQYF. The rearrangement joins TRBV2 to TRBJ2-5; a possible D gene is TRBD1 (6 bases). Germline V gene data show CDR1 as SNHLY and CDR2 as FYNNEI. The ends were cut back, 4 bases at V and 2 bases at J, with 17 bases in the middle. The CDR3 has 16 residues.

The chain recombines TRBV5-4 with TRBJ1-1; D gene uncertain. Per the germline V gene, CDR1 is SGHNT and CDR2 is YYREEE (reference sequence). V was pared by 7 bases and J by 0 bases, with 10 bases between. The CDR3 covers 13 residues. CDR3 loop: CASEGGMNTEAFF. For the CDR3, the DNA is TGTGCCAGCGAAGGAGGGATGAACACTGAAGCTTTCTTT.

J is TRBJ1-2 and V is TRBV27; D is perhaps TRBD1 (6 bases). Germline lookup yields CDR1 MNHEY and CDR2 SMNVEV (reference sequence). There are 12 residues in the CDR3. The V and J ends lost 5 bases and 8 bases respectively, with 12 bases between them. CDR3 DNA sequence: TGTGCCAGCAGTCCTACAGGGTGGGGCTACACCTTC. It specifies CASSPTGWGYTF.